The next 17 T cell receptor beta chains were all read from a single sample in a study of monozygotic twins with inflammatory bowel disease. TCRdb reprocessed the 5' RACE reads, with one entry per CDR3 protein and no DNA. Listed are approximately 380,000 distinct CDR3 sequences; just over 2.5% falls within the top ten. The sample comprised blood. The receptors come from a human donor with ulcerative colitis or Crohn's disease, or a healthy co-twin of an affected twin (not recorded which).

This chain uses TRBV6-5 with TRBJ1-6. Germline assignment: CDR1 MNHEY and CDR2 SVGAGI. This CDR3 contains 14 residues. CDR3 amino acids: CASSFTSYNSPLHF.

The CDR3 protein is CASSSTGANTGELFF. The chain has TRBV5-1 and TRBJ2-2; TCRdb's D call of TRBD1 is untestable without DNA. The V gene's germline CDR1 is SGHRS and CDR2 YFSETQ. The CDR3 runs 15 residues.

The V and J genes are TRBV3-1 and TRBJ1-5; the TCRdb D gene call, TRBD1, has no DNA to confirm it. The CDR3 covers 16 residues. The germline gives CDR1 LGHDT, CDR2 YNNKEL (reference sequence). The CDR3 here is CASSQVGRVCNQPQHF.

V is TRBV27 and J is TRBJ2-1; TCRdb calls TRBD2, which cannot be checked without DNA. The V gene's germline CDR1 is MNHEY and CDR2 SMNVEV (reference sequence). The CDR3 length is 14 residues. The CDR3 sequence: CASTSPDSYNEQFF.

The chain is built from TRBV27 and TRBJ2-2. The CDR3 runs 15 residues. The germline CDR1 and CDR2 sequences are MNHEY and SMNVEV (reference sequence). This chain's CDR3 is CASSLGSRNTGELFF.

This chain joins TRBV6-2 or TRBV6-3 and TRBJ1-2. CDR3 length equals 13 residues. Per the germline V gene, CDR1 is MNHEY and CDR2 is SVGEGT. CDR3 loop: CASSFEGSYGYTF.

The chain links TRBV7-8 to TRBJ2-1; without DNA, the TCRdb call of TRBD2 cannot be checked. The CDR3 contains 14 residues. The germline V gene encodes CDR1 SGHVS and CDR2 FQNEAQ. The CDR3 loop reads CDVAGGNSYNEQFF.

The chain is built from TRBV11-2 and TRBJ2-7; TCRdb's D gene call, TRBD1, goes unchecked for lack of DNA. This CDR3 region has 19 residues. The germline V gene has CDR1 SGHAT and CDR2 FQNNGV. CDR3 amino acids: CASSRKKTGRTGSFYEQYF.

The chain joins TRBV12-3 or TRBV12-4 to TRBJ1-1. This CDR3 is built from 14 residues. The CDR3 loop is CASRRPIADAEAFF.

The CDR3 region is CANREFDTGELFF. The chain couples TRBV12-3 or TRBV12-4 to TRBJ2-2; checking the TCRdb D call of TRBD1 is not possible without DNA. This CDR3 comprises 13 residues.

The chain carries TRBV6-2 or TRBV6-3 and TRBJ2-2; absent DNA, TCRdb's TRBD1 call cannot be checked. This CDR3 has 16 amino acids. CDR1 MNHEY and CDR2 SVGEGT come from the germline V gene. CDR3 protein: CASSYGDRGNTGELFF.

V is TRBV20-1 and J is TRBJ1-2; TCRdb lists TRBD1, though no DNA is available to test this call. This CDR3 has 14 residues. CDR1 and CDR2 (germline): DFQATT, SNEGSKA (reference sequence). The CDR3 here is CSASTTGGLYGYTF.

V gene TRBV9 combines with J gene TRBJ1-5. The CDR3 length is 13 residues. CDR1 and CDR2 from the germline V gene are SGDLS and YYNGEE. The CDR3 sequence: CASSVAPHQPQHF.

The chain links TRBV19 to TRBJ2-1. The germline V gene has CDR1 LNHDA and CDR2 SQIVND (reference sequence). This CDR3 spans 14 amino acids. The CDR3: CASSNWVGHNEQFF.

The chain uses TRBV5-1 and TRBJ1-2; TCRdb reports TRBD1, a call that lacks DNA to check it against. The germline V gene encodes CDR1 SGHRS and CDR2 YFSETQ. This CDR3 is built from 15 residues. The CDR3 loop is CASSIWTGENYGYTF.

The CDR3 loop is CASSTVGGPNYGYTF. The rearrangement links TRBV6-1 to TRBJ1-2. This CDR3 has 15 residues. CDR1 and CDR2 (germline): MNHNS, SASEGT.

The CDR3 sequence: CASSPGAANYGYTF. The rearrangement links TRBV7-8 to TRBJ1-2; with no DNA, the TCRdb D assignment of TRBD1 cannot be verified. Germline V gene lookup returns CDR1 SGHVS and CDR2 FQNEAQ. This CDR3 region has 14 residues.